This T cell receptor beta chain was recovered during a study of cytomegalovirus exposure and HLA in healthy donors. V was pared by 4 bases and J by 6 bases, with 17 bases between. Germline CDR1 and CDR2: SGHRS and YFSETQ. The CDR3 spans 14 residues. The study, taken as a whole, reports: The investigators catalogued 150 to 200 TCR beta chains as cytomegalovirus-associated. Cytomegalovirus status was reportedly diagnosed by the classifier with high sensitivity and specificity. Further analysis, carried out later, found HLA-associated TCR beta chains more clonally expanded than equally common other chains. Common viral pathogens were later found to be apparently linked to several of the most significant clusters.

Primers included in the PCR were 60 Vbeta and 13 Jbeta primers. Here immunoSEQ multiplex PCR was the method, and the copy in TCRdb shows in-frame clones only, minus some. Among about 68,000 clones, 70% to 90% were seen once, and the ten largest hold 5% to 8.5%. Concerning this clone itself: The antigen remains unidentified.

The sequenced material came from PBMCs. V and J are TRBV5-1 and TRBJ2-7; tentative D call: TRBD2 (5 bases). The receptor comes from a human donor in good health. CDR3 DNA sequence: TGCGCCAGCAGCCTGGAAAGCGGTCGGGTCGAGCAGTACTTC. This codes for CASSLESGRVEQYF.